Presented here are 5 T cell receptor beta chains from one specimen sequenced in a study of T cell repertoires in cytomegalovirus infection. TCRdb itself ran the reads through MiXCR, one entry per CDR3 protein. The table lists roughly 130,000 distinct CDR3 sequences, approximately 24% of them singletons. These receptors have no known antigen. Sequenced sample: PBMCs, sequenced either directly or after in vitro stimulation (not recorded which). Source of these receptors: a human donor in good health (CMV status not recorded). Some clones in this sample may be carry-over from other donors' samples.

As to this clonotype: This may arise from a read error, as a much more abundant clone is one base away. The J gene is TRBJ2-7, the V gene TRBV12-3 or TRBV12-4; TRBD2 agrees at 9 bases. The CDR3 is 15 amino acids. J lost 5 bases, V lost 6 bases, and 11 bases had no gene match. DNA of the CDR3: TGTGCCAGCAGCCCGCCTAGCGGGATACCCAACGAGCAGTACTTC. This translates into CASSPPSGIPNEQYF.

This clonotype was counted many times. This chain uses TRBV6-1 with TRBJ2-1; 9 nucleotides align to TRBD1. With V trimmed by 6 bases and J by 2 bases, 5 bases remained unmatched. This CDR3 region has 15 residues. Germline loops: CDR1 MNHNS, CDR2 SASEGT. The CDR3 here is CASRVRTGAYNEQFF. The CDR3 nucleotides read TGTGCCAGCAGGGTCCGGACAGGGGCCTACAATGAGCAGTTCTTC.

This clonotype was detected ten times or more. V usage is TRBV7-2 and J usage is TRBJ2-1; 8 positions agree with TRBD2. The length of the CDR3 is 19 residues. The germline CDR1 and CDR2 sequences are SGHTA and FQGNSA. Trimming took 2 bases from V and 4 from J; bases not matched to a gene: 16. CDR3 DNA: TGTGCCAGCAGCTTATGGCCCTATCTAGCGGGCGTGAGGTACAATGAGCAGTTCTTC. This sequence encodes CASSLWPYLAGVRYNEQFF.

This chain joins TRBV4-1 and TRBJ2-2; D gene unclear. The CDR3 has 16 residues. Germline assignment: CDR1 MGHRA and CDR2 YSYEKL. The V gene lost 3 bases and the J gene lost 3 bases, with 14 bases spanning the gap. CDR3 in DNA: TGCGCCAGCAGCCAGAGCTCGAGGTCGGACACCGGGGAGCTGTTTTTT. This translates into CASSQSSRSDTGELFF.

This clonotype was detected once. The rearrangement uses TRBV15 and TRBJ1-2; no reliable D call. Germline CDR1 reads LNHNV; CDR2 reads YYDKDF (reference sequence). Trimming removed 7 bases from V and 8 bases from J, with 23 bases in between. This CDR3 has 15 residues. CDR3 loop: CATTGPGEALRGYTF. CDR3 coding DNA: TGTGCCACCACGGGCCCAGGTGAGGCTCTGAGAGGCTACACCTTC.